The rows below give T cell receptor beta chains drawn from one sample of a study of neurological immune-mediated disorders. TCRdb reanalysed the 5' RACE reads using MiXCR and keeps one entry per CDR3 protein. The data hold 75,000 to 90,000 distinct CDR3 sequences, with around 10% observed a single time. The source material was PBMCs. The source is a man in his forties in good health. The CDR3 runs from the conserved cysteine through the conserved F or W. D genes are given only for firm matches. Clone size, where shown, is once, few, many, or a class for clones that have expanded.

V	size	D	J	CDR3	DNA
TRBV20-1	many	TRBD2	TRBJ2-7	CSARTSGSSSYEQYF	TGCAGTGCTCGGACTAGCGGGAGTAGCTCCTACGAGCAGTACTTC
TRBV18	.	.	TRBJ1-5	CASSPSQGKQPQHF	TGTGCCAGCTCACCGTCTCAGGGAAAGCAGCCCCAGCATTTT
TRBV6-2/TRBV6-3	many	.	TRBJ2-7	CASSQGSMLQQYF	TGTGCCAGCAGCCAGGGGAGCATGCTCCAGCAGTACTTC
TRBV20-1	few	TRBD2	TRBJ2-5	CSARDSGGQETQYF	TGCAGTGCTAGAGATAGCGGGGGGCAAGAGACCCAGTACTTC
TRBV28	many	.	TRBJ2-3	CASSLWADDGDTQYF	TGTGCCAGCAGTTTATGGGCTGACGACGGAGATACGCAGTATTTT
TRBV11-2	many	TRBD1	TRBJ1-3	CASSHSVGQGYSGNTIYF	TGTGCCAGCAGCCACTCCGTAGGACAGGGCTACTCTGGAAACACCATATATTTT
TRBV6-5	few	.	TRBJ2-1	CASSRMGGSGSYNEQFF	TGTGCCAGCAGCCGGATGGGGGGATCGGGCTCCTACAATGAGCAGTTCTTC
TRBV28	many	.	TRBJ2-7	CASQGSSYEQYF	TGTGCCAGCCAGGGGAGCTCCTACGAGCAGTACTTC
TRBV18	many	.	TRBJ1-4	CASSPGTGEKLFF	TGTGCCAGCTCTCCAGGGACGGGAGAAAAACTGTTTTTT
TRBV9	many	.	TRBJ2-3	CASSPSRLLGTDTQYF	TGTGCCAGCAGCCCCAGTAGGCTATTAGGGACAGATACGCAGTATTTT
TRBV29-1	many	.	TRBJ1-2	CSVDIRSNYGYTF	TGCAGCGTTGATATCAGATCTAACTATGGCTACACCTTC
TRBV15	many	TRBD1	TRBJ1-4	CATSRDTDRATNEKLFF	TGTGCCACCAGCAGAGATACCGACAGGGCAACTAATGAAAAACTGTTTTTT
TRBV11-2	many	.	TRBJ1-2	CASSKIRSAGGMGYGYTF	TGTGCCAGCAGCAAAATTCGGTCAGCGGGAGGGATGGGCTATGGCTACACCTTC
TRBV7-6	many	.	TRBJ1-1	CASSPRQGWTEAFF	TGTGCCAGCAGCCCCCGGCAGGGGTGGACTGAAGCTTTCTTT
TRBV5-1	.	.	TRBJ2-1	CASSSDPLGEQFF	TGCGCCAGCAGCTCCGATCCCTTGGGGGAGCAGTTCTTC
TRBV5-5	many	.	TRBJ2-4	CASSLAFVAGETKNIQYF	TGTGCCAGCAGCTTGGCGTTCGTCGCAGGGGAAACCAAAAACATTCAGTACTTC
TRBV7-9	many	.	TRBJ2-3	CASSLLLGDTQYF	TGTGCCAGCAGCTTGCTCTTAGGGGATACGCAGTATTTT
TRBV7-7	.	.	TRBJ2-5	CASSFRQGPKETQYF	TGTGCCAGCAGCTTCCGGCAGGGCCCTAAAGAGACCCAGTACTTC
TRBV2	many	.	TRBJ2-5	CASSEVGRETNRYGETQYF	TGTGCCAGCAGTGAAGTTGGTAGGGAGACCAACCGGTATGGAGAGACCCAGTACTTC
TRBV20-1	many	TRBD2	TRBJ2-7	CSARPLAGPYEQYF	TGCAGTGCTAGACCACTAGCGGGACCCTACGAGCAGTACTTC
TRBV27	many	TRBD1	TRBJ1-2	CASSSRGQGYGYTF	TGTGCCAGCAGTTCCCGTGGACAGGGTTACGGCTACACCTTC
TRBV12-3/TRBV12-4	many	.	TRBJ1-2	CASSFGKGGDGYTF	TGTGCCAGCAGTTTTGGGAAAGGGGGGGATGGCTACACCTTC
TRBV20-1	many	TRBD1	TRBJ2-1	CSARERDRDDEQFF	TGCAGTGCTAGAGAAAGGGACAGGGACGATGAGCAGTTCTTC
TRBV9	many	.	TRBJ2-3	CASSVPGTDTQYF	TGTGCCAGCAGCGTCCCCGGCACAGATACGCAGTATTTT
TRBV29-1	.	.	TRBJ1-1	CSVALGAPEAFF	TGCAGCGTTGCTCTTGGGGCCCCTGAAGCTTTCTTT
TRBV5-1	once	.	TRBJ2-7	CASEQGGNYEQYF	TGCGCCAGCGAACAGGGCGGGAACTACGAGCAGTACTTC
TRBV28	many	.	TRBJ2-7	CASRSIREQYF	TGTGCCAGCAGATCTATCCGCGAGCAGTACTTC
TRBV6-6	.	TRBD1	TRBJ2-5	CASSSVTGVRETQYF	TGTGCCAGCAGTTCAGTGACAGGGGTGAGGGAGACCCAGTACTTC
TRBV5-5	many	.	TRBJ1-2	CASSLGVASNYGYTF	TGTGCCAGCAGCTTGGGCGTGGCCTCTAACTATGGCTACACCTTC
TRBV27	.	.	TRBJ2-5	CASSLISTETQYF	TGTGCCAGCAGTTTAATCAGCACAGAGACCCAGTACTTC
TRBV15	many	.	TRBJ2-2	CATSVGDTGELFF	TGTGCCACCAGCGTGGGGGACACCGGGGAGCTGTTTTTT
TRBV10-3	many	TRBD1	TRBJ1-1	CAISESQGGRSEAFF	TGTGCCATCAGTGAGTCTCAGGGGGGCAGGTCTGAAGCTTTCTTT
TRBV24-1	many	.	TRBJ2-2	CATSDLSGNTGELFF	TGTGCCACCAGTGATTTGAGCGGGAACACCGGGGAGCTGTTTTTT
TRBV2	many	.	TRBJ2-2	CASSDRGSTGGELFF	TGTGCCAGCAGTGACAGGGGAAGCACTGGCGGGGAGCTGTTTTTT
TRBV18	.	TRBD2	TRBJ2-1	CASSKSASGPSYNEQFF	TGTGCCAGCTCCAAATCGGCTAGCGGGCCCTCCTACAATGAGCAGTTCTTC
TRBV6-5	many	TRBD2	TRBJ2-3	CASSETSGGGAQYF	TGTGCCAGCTCCGAGACTAGCGGGGGGGGGGCGCAGTATTTT
TRBV5-1	many	TRBD2	TRBJ2-7	CASTYGGGTYEQYF	TGCGCCAGTACATATGGCGGGGGGACGTACGAGCAGTACTTC
TRBV20-1	.	TRBD1	TRBJ2-2	CSAQSGGSDTGELFF	TGCAGTGCCCAGTCAGGGGGAAGTGACACCGGGGAGCTGTTTTTT
TRBV4-2	many	.	TRBJ2-3	CASSQVVDNTDTQYF	TGTGCCAGCAGCCAAGTCGTGGACAACACAGATACGCAGTATTTT
TRBV12-3/TRBV12-4	many	.	TRBJ2-6	CASSRSGSISGANVLTF	TGTGCCAGCAGTAGGTCAGGGAGTATATCTGGGGCCAACGTCCTGACTTTC
TRBV10-3	many	TRBD2	TRBJ2-5	CAITSGREETQYF	TGTGCCATCACTAGCGGGAGGGAAGAGACCCAGTACTTC
TRBV20-1	.	TRBD2	TRBJ2-1	CSARTPIAGGTYNEQFF	TGCAGTGCCCGAACACCTATAGCGGGAGGAACCTACAATGAGCAGTTCTTC
TRBV6-5	many	TRBD2	TRBJ2-5	CASSYSPSGSYETQYF	TGTGCCAGCAGTTACTCGCCTAGCGGGAGTTACGAGACCCAGTACTTC
TRBV28	many	TRBD2	TRBJ2-2	CASLKPSGVRGTGELFF	TGTGCCAGCCTCAAGCCCAGCGGGGTGAGGGGAACCGGGGAGCTGTTTTTT
TRBV5-1	many	.	TRBJ2-6	CASTLGDQLGANVLTF	TGCGCCAGCACCCTTGGCGACCAACTTGGGGCCAACGTCCTGACTTTC
TRBV7-2	many	TRBD1	TRBJ2-3	CASSFTGVGGTDTQYF	TGTGCCAGCAGCTTTACAGGGGTGGGGGGCACAGATACGCAGTATTTT
TRBV3-1	many	.	TRBJ2-5	CASSHRAGPGSQYF	TGTGCCAGCAGCCACAGGGCGGGCCCCGGGTCCCAGTACTTC
TRBV12-3/TRBV12-4	many	.	TRBJ2-4	CASSQTGPRGDIQYF	TGTGCCAGCAGCCAAACGGGACCACGGGGCGACATTCAGTACTTC
TRBV7-2	many	.	TRBJ2-7	CASSLIPLYEQYF	TGTGCCAGCAGCTTAATTCCCCTCTACGAGCAGTACTTC
TRBV6-5	once	.	TRBJ1-1	CASSDTLGEAEAFF	TGTGCCAGCAGTGATACCCTGGGCGAGGCTGAAGCTTTCTTT
TRBV7-9	many	.	TRBJ1-1	CASSSGITEAFF	TGTGCCAGCAGCTCAGGTATCACTGAAGCTTTCTTT
TRBV20-1	many	TRBD2	TRBJ2-3	CSARDPNSGGPTDTQYF	TGCAGTGCTAGAGATCCGAACAGCGGGGGCCCCACAGATACGCAGTATTTT
TRBV20-1	many	.	TRBJ2-5	CSAKTQETQYF	TGCAGTGCGAAGACTCAAGAGACCCAGTACTTC
TRBV20-1	.	TRBD2	TRBJ2-1	CSLSGGGAFDEQFF	TGCAGCCTCTCCGGCGGGGGGGCCTTTGATGAGCAGTTCTTC